The next 2 T cell receptor beta chains were all read from a single sample in a study of shared clonotypes between healthy human individuals. The assay was immunoSEQ multiplex PCR, and TCRdb's table has in-frame clones only and misses some. The sample has 1.6 million or so clones, approximately 98.5% seen once. Material: naive CD4+ T cells sorted from blood. The subset here: CD45RA+ positively selected. These receptors were obtained from a man younger than 40 in good health.

The chain links TRBV4-1 to TRBJ2-1; TRBD1 aligns across 9 bases. This CDR3 region has 15 residues. V was pared by 6 bases and J by 8 bases, with 11 bases of the junction left unmatched. Germline loops: CDR1 MGHRA, CDR2 YSYEKL. This CDR3 is CASSSQGAKGYEQFF. DNA of the CDR3: TGCGCCAGCAGTTCACAGGGGGCAAAAGGCTATGAGCAGTTCTTC.

V gene TRBV5-1 combines with J gene TRBJ1-4; perhaps TRBD1 as D (6 bases). Trimming stripped 4 bases from V and 5 bases from J, with 15 bases between. Germline V CDR1 and CDR2: SGHRS, YFSETQ. This CDR3 is built from 15 residues. CDR3 nucleotides: TGCGCCAGCAGCATTACAGGGACCGGGAATGAAAAACTGTTTTTT. Translation gives CASSITGTGNEKLFF.